This is a list of T cell receptor beta chains from one sample in a study of blood T cell repertoires in COVID-19. Data came from immunoSEQ multiplex PCR; TCRdb stores just in-frame clones and leaves some out. This table holds 150,000 to 200,000 clones, approximately 84% found once. The specimen was peripheral blood. The source is an elderly woman with acute or convalescent COVID-19. CDR3s include the opening cysteine and the closing phenylalanine or tryptophan. The order of the fields is J gene, V gene, clone size, D gene, CDR3 protein, CDR3 DNA. D genes are given only for firm matches. Only some rows state a clone size, as once, few, many or a class for expanded clones.

TRBJ1-1 TRBV14 NA TRBD1 CASSPLWGLTGALGYEAFF TGTGCCAGCAGCCCCCTGTGGGGACTGACAGGGGCATTGGGATACGAAGCTTTCTTT
TRBJ2-7 TRBV6-5 NA NA CASSLLLGVAYEQYF TGTGCCAGCAGCCTCCTCCTAGGGGTCGCCTACGAGCAGTACTTC
TRBJ2-7 TRBV5-1 once TRBD1 CASSLPGQAIYEQYF TGCGCCAGCAGCTTACCGGGACAGGCAATCTACGAGCAGTACTTC
TRBJ2-1 TRBV15 few NA CATSRDAKTYNEQFF TGTGCCACCAGCAGAGATGCTAAGACCTACAATGAGCAGTTCTTC
TRBJ2-3 TRBV11-2 NA NA CASSSRPRDTQYF TGTGCCAGCAGCAGCAGACCCAGGGATACGCAGTATTTT
TRBJ2-5 TRBV6-1 once TRBD2 CASSKGLAGGWETQYF TGTGCCAGCAGTAAAGGACTAGCGGGAGGGTGGGAGACCCAGTACTTC
TRBJ2-6 TRBV4-1 few NA CASSQWRDSYSGANVLTF TGCGCCAGCAGCCAATGGCGGGACAGTTACTCTGGGGCCAACGTCCTGACTTTC
TRBJ1-6 TRBV5-1 NA TRBD1 CASSPLDRGPHSLHF TGCGCCAGCAGCCCGTTGGACAGGGGGCCCCATTCCCTCCACTTT
TRBJ2-1 TRBV7-2 NA TRBD2 CASSSQPSGHNEQFF TGTGCCAGCAGCTCGCAACCTAGCGGGCACAATGAGCAGTTCTTC
TRBJ1-1 TRBV6-5 NA NA CASSYRSGRGNTEAFF TGTGCCAGCAGTTACCGTTCGGGGCGGGGGAACACTGAAGCTTTCTTT
TRBJ2-5 TRBV29-1 NA TRBD2 CSVEGASGETQYF TGCAGCGTTGAAGGTGCTAGCGGGGAGACCCAGTACTTC
TRBJ2-7 TRBV7-2 NA NA CASSLAGLYEQYF TGTGCCAGCAGCTTAGCGGGACTCTACGAGCAGTACTTC
TRBJ1-1 TRBV7-2 NA NA CASQLGLGFVNTEAFF TGTGCCTCTCAGCTGGGACTAGGTTTTGTGAACACTGAAGCTTTCTTT
TRBJ2-7 TRBV5-5 NA TRBD2 CASSLRTSGSYEQYF TGTGCCAGCAGCTTACGGACTAGCGGCTCCTACGAGCAGTACTTC
TRBJ2-1 TRBV5-1 NA TRBD2 CASSLGLDWGGNEQFF TGCGCCAGCAGCCTTGGACTAGACTGGGGCGGCAATGAGCAGTTCTTC
TRBJ1-1 TRBV5-4 NA NA CASSLAGTENTEAFF TGTGCCAGCAGCTTGGCCGGGACTGAGAACACTGAAGCTTTCTTT
TRBJ1-5 TRBV18 NA NA CASSQGQSGSNQPQHF TGTGCCAGCTCACAAGGACAGTCGGGTAGCAATCAGCCCCAGCATTTT
TRBJ1-3 TRBV3-1/TRBV3-2 NA TRBD1 CASSQGPPGQRNTIYF TGTGCCAGCAGTCAAGGGCCGCCGGGACAGAGAAACACCATATATTTT
TRBJ1-1 TRBV7-9 few TRBD1 CASSFGTVMNTEAFF TGTGCCAGCAGCTTTGGGACAGTCATGAACACTGAAGCTTTCTTT
TRBJ2-5 TRBV9 NA NA CASSAEGVWETQYF TGTGCCAGCAGCGCCGAAGGGGTTTGGGAGACCCAGTACTTC
TRBJ2-1 TRBV11-2 NA NA CASSLDGNEQFF TGTGCCAGCAGCTTAGACGGGAATGAGCAGTTCTTC
TRBJ1-1 TRBV2 NA NA CASSEGGGNTEAFF TGTGCCAGCAGTGAAGGGGGCGGGAACACTGAAGCTTTCTTT
TRBJ1-2 TRBV6-5 NA TRBD1 CASSSGGGYTF TGTGCCAGCAGTTCAGGGGGGGGCTACACCTTC
TRBJ2-7 TRBV9 NA NA CASTPGTHSYEQYF TGTGCCAGCACCCCGGGGACACACTCCTACGAGCAGTACTTC